This TCR beta chain was obtained from a study of Tregs in tolerant kidney transplant recipients. The germline CDR1 and CDR2 sequences are SGHDT and YYEEEE. CDR3 length: 12 amino acids. The V gene lost 1 base and the J gene lost 8 bases, with 7 bases spanning the gap. Unstimulated Tregs (CD4+CD25+CD127-) and CD4+CD25- non-Tregs were sorted from PBMCs. Findings and caveats of the study: Findings come from small patient numbers and require larger validation. Activated donor B cell expansion appeared to reveal the most relevant donor-specific TCRbeta repertoire.

Comments on this clone: Its antigen remains unknown.

The protocol was immunoSEQ multiplex PCR, while the TCRdb copy is restricted to in-frame clones and leaves out a portion. This table holds some 66,000 clones, about nine tenths found once. This specimen consisted of CD8+ T cells from blood, obtained before the transplant. The rearrangement uses TRBV5-6 and TRBJ2-1; D unresolved. This TCR was sampled from a human donor who received a combined kidney and bone marrow transplant. Here the CDR3 reads CASSLSVDEQFF. CDR3 in DNA: TGTGCCAGCAGCTTGTCCGTAGATGAGCAGTTCTTC.